The 10 T cell receptor beta chains below all came from one sample that was sequenced in a study of brain T cells in children with intractable seizures. Clones were read by immunoSEQ multiplex PCR, and TCRdb kept only the in-frame ones, dropping some. The sample records about 80,000 clones, under 95% being singletons. Sequencing used peripheral blood, obtained at surgery. These receptors came from a girl aged 2 to 10 with Rasmussen encephalitis and intractable seizures.

The chain carries TRBV6-5 and TRBJ2-5; perhaps TRBD2 as D (6 bases). This CDR3 contains 14 residues. In germline, CDR1 is MNHEY, CDR2 SVGAGI. V dropped 6 bases and J dropped 7 bases, with 18 bases sitting between them. CDR3 sequence reads: CASRKDIPRGTQYF. The CDR3 DNA reads as TGTGCCAGCAGGAAGGACATTCCGCGGGGGACCCAGTACTTC.

The chain links TRBV20-1 to TRBJ1-1; D is possibly TRBD1 (6 bases). V lost 3 bases and J 9 bases, leaving 20 bases between the germline ends. This CDR3 comprises 14 residues. Germline-derived CDR1 and CDR2 are DFQATT and SNEGSKA (reference sequence). DNA of the CDR3: TGCAGTGCTAGTAACTATTGGGGGGCGGCGAAAGCTTTCTTT. Its translation: CSASNYWGAAKAFF.

V and J are TRBV11-3 and TRBJ2-5; 8 nucleotides line up with TRBD2. V dropped 4 bases and J dropped 5; count of bases not matched to a gene: 6. This CDR3 is built from 14 residues. CDR1 SGHNT and CDR2 YENEEA come from the germline V gene. This CDR3 reads CASSSGGHSETQYF. As DNA, the CDR3 is TGTGCCAGCAGCTCGGGGGGGCATTCGGAGACCCAGTACTTC.

This clone is deemed medium-sized. The chain's CDR3 is CASGDRFNQPQHF. As DNA, the CDR3 is TGTGCCAGCGGAGACAGGTTCAATCAGCCCCAGCATTTT. The chain couples TRBV2 to TRBJ1-5; D may be TRBD1 (6 bases). The CDR3 has 13 residues. The germline CDR1 and CDR2 sequences are SNHLY and FYNNEI. V was clipped by 8 bases and J by 3 bases, with 11 bases between them.

This clone was recorded a few times. The chain couples TRBV7-3 to TRBJ2-2; D possibly corresponds to TRBD1 (6 bases). The ends were cut back, 3 bases at V and 2 bases at J, with 7 bases in the middle. CDR3 length equals 14 residues. Germline values: CDR1 SGHTA, CDR2 FQGTGA. This CDR3 is CASSFGTNTGELFF. As DNA, the CDR3 is TGTGCCAGCAGCTTTGGGACAAACACCGGGGAGCTGTTTTTT. The variable domain in full, completed from reference TRBV7-3 and TRBJ2-2, reads GAGVSQTPSNKVTEKGKYVELRCDPISGHTALYWYRQSLGQGPEFLIYFQGTGAADDSGLPNDRFFAVRPEGSVSTLKIQRTERGDSAVYLCASSFGTNTGELFFGEGSRLTVL.

This chain uses TRBV7-2 with TRBJ1-2, with a tentative D call TRBD1 (5 bases). Germline V gives CDR1 SGHTA, CDR2 FQGNSA. This CDR3 comprises 13 residues. The V and J ends lost 5 bases and 2 bases respectively, with 9 bases between them. For the CDR3, the DNA is TGTGCCAGCAGCGAACAGGCGAACTATGGCTACACCTTC. Amino acids: CASSEQANYGYTF.

The chain uses TRBV2 and TRBJ2-1, with D perhaps matching TRBD1 (5 bases). Germline CDR1 reads SNHLY; CDR2 reads FYNNEI. Trimming left V 0 bases short and J 15 bases short, with 15 bases between. This CDR3 is 13 amino acids long. CDR3 amino acids: CASSEAGRGQRFF. The CDR3 region has the DNA TGTGCCAGCAGTGAAGCGGGAAGGGGTCAGCGGTTCTTC. Using reference TRBV2 and TRBJ2-1 for the parts outside the CDR3, the full variable domain is EPEVTQTPSHQVTQMGQEVILRCVPISNHLYFYWYRQILGQKVEFLVSFYNNEISEKSEIFDDQFSVERPDGSNFTLKIRSTKLEDSAMYFCASSEAGRGQRFFGPGTRLTVL.

The chain is built from TRBV3-1 (or the pseudogene TRBV3-2) and TRBJ1-2; no reliable D call. The CDR3 length is 14 residues. CDR1 and CDR2 (germline): LGHDT, YNNKEL (reference sequence). V lost 1 base to trimming and J lost 4 bases, with 10 bases between them. CDR3 DNA: TGTGCCAGCAGCCAAGCGGCTGGGATCTATGGCTACACCTTC. Protein product: CASSQAAGIYGYTF.

V gene TRBV29-1 combines with J gene TRBJ1-1; possibly TRBD1 for D (6 bases). With 4 bases removed from V and 0 bases from J, the gap between germline ends came to 15 bases. The CDR3 covers 15 residues. Germline V gene data show CDR1 as SQVTM and CDR2 as ANQGSEA. The CDR3 reads CSVVRTGRLNTEAFF. The CDR3 DNA follows: TGCAGCGTTGTTAGAACAGGGCGTCTGAACACTGAAGCTTTCTTT.

The genes are TRBV5-6 and TRBJ1-2; D gene ambiguous. Trimming pared 5 bases from V and 6 bases from J, leaving 23 bases between. The germline V gene encodes CDR1 SGHDT and CDR2 YYEEEE. The CDR3 spans 16 residues. CDR3: CASSPQPLEVIHGYTF. CDR3 bases: TGTGCCAGCAGTCCCCAACCCTTAGAGGTAATCCATGGCTACACCTTC.